The present T cell receptor beta chain was sequenced within a study of CD8+ T cells in alopecia areata. RNA was extracted and reverse transcribed into cDNA as the sequencing template. Measured with immunoSEQ multiplex PCR; TCRdb has only the in-frame clones, and not every one. The repertoire holds fewer than 350,000 clones, 58% seen once, with 1.8% in the top ten. The CDR3 has 14 residues. Germline CDR1 SGHDT, CDR2 YYEEEE. Deletions cut 0 bases from V and 2 bases from J, with 8 bases between. Treatment here: oral pan-JAK inhibitor, 5-10 mg twice daily. The sequenced sample was CD4+ T cells sorted from blood, obtained at week 24, from a patient treated with tofacitinib. The receptor's source is a human donor with alopecia areata. The chain couples TRBV5-6 to TRBJ2-5; no reliable D call. This CDR3 reads CASSLGIDQETQYF. The CDR3 DNA reads as TGTGCCAGCAGCTTGGGTATTGATCAAGAGACCCAGTACTTC.